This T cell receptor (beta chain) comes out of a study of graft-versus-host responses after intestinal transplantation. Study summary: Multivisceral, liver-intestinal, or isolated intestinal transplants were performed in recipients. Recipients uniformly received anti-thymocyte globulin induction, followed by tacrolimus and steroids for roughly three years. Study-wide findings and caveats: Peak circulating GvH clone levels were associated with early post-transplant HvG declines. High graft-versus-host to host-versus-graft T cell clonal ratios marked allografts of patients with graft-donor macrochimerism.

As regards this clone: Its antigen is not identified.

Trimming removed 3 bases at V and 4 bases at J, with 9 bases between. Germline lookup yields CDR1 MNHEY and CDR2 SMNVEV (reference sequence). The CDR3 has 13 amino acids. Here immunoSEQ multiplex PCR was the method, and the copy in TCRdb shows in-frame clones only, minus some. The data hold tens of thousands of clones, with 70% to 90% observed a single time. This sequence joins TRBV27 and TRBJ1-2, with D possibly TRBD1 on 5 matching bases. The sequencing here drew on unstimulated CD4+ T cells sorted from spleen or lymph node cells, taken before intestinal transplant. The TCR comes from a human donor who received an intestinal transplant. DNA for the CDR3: TGTGCCAGCAGTTTGGCAGGGTCCTATGGCTACACCTTC. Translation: CASSLAGSYGYTF.